This T cell receptor beta chain was obtained from a study of preoperative IRX-2 immunotherapy in early breast cancer. Only a few counts were recorded for this clone. TCRdb's copy holds only in-frame clones and misses some; the assay was immunoSEQ multiplex PCR. The table records approximately 27,000 clones, 81% of them present only once. Treatment defined: preoperative locoregional IRX-2 cytokine immunotherapy. Patients received preoperative, locoregional IRX-2 cytokine immunotherapy in a phase Ib study. The source is a human donor with breast cancer. The source material was lymph node tissue, sampled after IRX-2 immunotherapy.

DNA of the CDR3: TGTGCCAGCAGTCCTAACAGGGGGCAGCCCCAGCATTTT. Encoded protein: CASSPNRGQPQHF. The V gene is TRBV6-8, the J gene TRBJ1-5, with 8 bases identical to TRBD1. After removal of 5 bases from V and 7 bases from J, the junction contained 4 bases not matched to a gene. Looked up from germline, CDR1 is MNHGY and CDR2 is SAAAGT. CDR3 size: 13 residues.